The T cell receptor (beta chain) under discussion was sequenced for a study of T cells expressing NK-cell markers. The overall study: Underlying the TCR beta repertoires were sorted CD3+CD56+NKG2C+, CD3+CD56+NKG2C- and CD3+CD56-NKG2C+ T cells. In the group of eight sequenced donors, seven were HCMV-seropositive and one was seronegative. Whole-study results and caveats: Dominant NKG2C+ clonotypes were found to form roughly 1.0-7.0% of CD8+ T cells in 5 or 6 donors.

The CDR3 runs to 15 residues. Germline V CDR1 and CDR2: SGHRS, YFSETQ. 5'RACE template switching with UMIs produced the TCR beta cDNA. TCRdb re-called the 5' RACE reads and gives one entry per CDR3 protein, without DNA. Recorded here are some 600,000 distinct CDR3 sequences; the top ten clones represent roughly 3.4%. Details on this clonotype: Its antigen is still unknown.

The chain couples TRBV5-1 to TRBJ2-5; the TCRdb D gene call, TRBD2, has no DNA to confirm it. This TCR was sampled from a young man in good health. The sequenced material came from blood T cells: a sorted CD56 or NKG2C T cell subset, CD4+ or CD8+ T cells, or bulk PBMC T cells (not recorded which). CDR3 protein: CASSLAERGSGTQYF.